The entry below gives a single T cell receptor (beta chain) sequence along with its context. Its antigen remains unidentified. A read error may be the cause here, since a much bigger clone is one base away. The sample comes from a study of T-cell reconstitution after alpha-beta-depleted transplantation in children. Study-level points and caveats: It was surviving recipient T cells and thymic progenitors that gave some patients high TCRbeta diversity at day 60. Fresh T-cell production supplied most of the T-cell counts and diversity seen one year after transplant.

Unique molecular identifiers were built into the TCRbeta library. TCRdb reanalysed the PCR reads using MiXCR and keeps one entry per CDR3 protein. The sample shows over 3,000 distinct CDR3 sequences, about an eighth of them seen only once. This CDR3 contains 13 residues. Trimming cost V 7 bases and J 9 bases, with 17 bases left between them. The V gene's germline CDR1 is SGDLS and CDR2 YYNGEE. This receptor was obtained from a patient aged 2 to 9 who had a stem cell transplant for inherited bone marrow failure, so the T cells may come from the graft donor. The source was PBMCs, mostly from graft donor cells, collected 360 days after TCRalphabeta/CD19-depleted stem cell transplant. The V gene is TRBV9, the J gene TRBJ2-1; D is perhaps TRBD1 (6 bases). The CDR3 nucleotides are TGTGCCAGCTTAGTGGAACAGGGCATTGAGCAGTTCTTC. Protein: CASLVEQGIEQFF.